This T cell receptor (beta chain) is from a study of OX40 agonist ivuxolimab in advanced cancers. Findings and caveats of the study: Expanded clones were, on average, more numerous in CD8+ T cells than in CD4+.

On this clone itself: Its antigen is as yet unknown.

Assay used: immunoSEQ multiplex PCR; TCRdb lists only in-frame clones, some missing. The data show 49,000 or so clones, 70% to 90% seen once. In germline, CDR1 is SGDLS, CDR2 YYNGEE. Trimming took 2 bases from V and 6 from J, leaving 20 bases between them. The CDR3 has 17 residues. The TCR was taken from an adult with an advanced solid tumor such as melanoma, head and neck, liver or kidney cancer. The sample in question was CD4+ or CD8+ T cells sorted from blood, obtained in a trial of the OX40 agonist ivuxolimab. The chain combines TRBV9 with TRBJ2-2; D assignment may be TRBD1 or TRBD2 (5 bases each). The CDR3 nucleotides read TGTGCCAGCAGCGTGCATCCGGGACCAACGGCGTCCGGGGAGCTGTTTTTT. Translating it yields CASSVHPGPTASGELFF.